The present entry profiles one TCR beta chain with its context. This record belongs to a study of CD8 T cells in Susac syndrome. Random hexamers were used to reverse transcribe the RNA input (0.5 to 1 ug). TCRdb itself ran the immunoSEQ multiplex PCR reads through MiXCR, one entry per CDR3 protein. The table includes more than 95,000 distinct CDR3 sequences, 90% to 95% detected once. The CDR3 totals 14 residues. V was pared by 1 base and J by 7 bases, with 8 bases of the junction left unmatched. Looked up from germline, CDR1 is SGHNT and CDR2 is YYREEE (reference sequence). The sequenced sample was CD4+ T cells from PBMCs. The receptor was derived from a human donor in good health. The chain uses TRBV5-4 and TRBJ2-7; 7 bases are shared with TRBD1. CDR3 amino acids: CASSLSDRSGEQYF. In nucleotides, the CDR3 is TGTGCCAGCAGCTTGTCGGACAGGTCGGGAGAGCAGTACTTC.